These 10 T cell receptor beta chains were all obtained from the same sample, sequenced in a study of OX40 agonist ivuxolimab in advanced cancers. Profiling relied on immunoSEQ multiplex PCR, and the TCRdb table lists in-frame clones only, not all of them. The sample includes 35,000 to 55,000 clones, 80% of them seen just once. The sequencing used CD4+ or CD8+ T cells sorted from blood, collected in a trial of the OX40 agonist ivuxolimab. These receptors originate from an adult with an advanced solid tumor such as melanoma, head and neck, liver or kidney cancer.

On this clone: The junction does not match germline at one end; this may be a read error. The J gene is TRBJ2-7, the V gene TRBV2; a possible D gene is TRBD1 (6 bases). The CDR3 is 11 residues long. Germline lookup yields CDR1 SNHLY and CDR2 FYNNEI. The CDR3 nucleotides are TGTGCCAGCAGTGCGTGGACAGATGAATGCTTC. Translated: CASSAWTDECF.

This clone was counted between two and nine times. This sequence joins TRBV19 and TRBJ1-5, with D possibly TRBD1 on 5 matching bases. The CDR3 runs 16 residues. From germline, CDR1 is LNHDA and CDR2 SQIVND (reference sequence). V shed 1 base and J shed 9 bases, with 19 bases lying between them. CDR3 in amino acids: CASSIVPSGTQWPQHF. CDR3 DNA sequence: TGTGCCAGTAGTATAGTTCCATCCGGGACCCAGTGGCCCCAGCATTTT.

This clone was seen a single time. This rearrangement joins TRBV15 to TRBJ2-7, with TRBD1 matching over 10 bases. The length of the CDR3 is 16 residues. V trimming: 3 bases; J trimming: 1 base; junction bases outside the gene matches: 6. CDR1 and CDR2 (germline): LNHNV, YYDKDF (reference sequence). This CDR3 is CATSRVTGGFSYEQYF. For the CDR3, the DNA is TGTGCCACCAGCAGGGTGACAGGGGGCTTTTCCTACGAGCAGTACTTC.

The chain has TRBV6-6 and TRBJ1-1; 8 bases are shared with TRBD1. Germline V gene lookup returns CDR1 MNHNY and CDR2 SVGAGI (reference sequence). The CDR3 has 15 amino acids. V trimming: 2 bases; J trimming: 6 bases; junction bases outside the gene matches: 8. The CDR3 nucleotides read TGTGCCAGCAGTTACGGAGGACAGGGAATGGCTGAAGCTTTCTTT. It encodes CASSYGGQGMAEAFF.

This clone appeared a few times. V gene TRBV7-2 combines with J gene TRBJ2-5, with a weak D call TRBD2 (6 bases). The ends were cut back, 1 base at V and 1 base at J, with 13 bases in the middle. Germline CDR1 reads SGHTA; CDR2 reads FQGNSA. The CDR3 is 16 residues long. The CDR3 loop reads CASSLGSLSGQETQYF. CDR3 in DNA: TGTGCCAGCAGCTTAGGTAGTCTTAGCGGCCAAGAGACCCAGTACTTC.

The J gene is TRBJ2-1, the V gene TRBV4-1; 7 nucleotides line up with TRBD2. V dropped 1 base and J dropped 5; count of bases not matched to a gene: 11. Germline CDR1 and CDR2: MGHRA and YSYEKL. The length of the CDR3 is 17 residues. CDR3 DNA sequence: TGCGCCAGCAGCCAAGGAATCGGACTAGGAATGAACAATGAGCAGTTCTTC. Protein: CASSQGIGLGMNNEQFF.

This chain connects TRBV7-2 to TRBJ1-4, with TRBD1 matching over 7 bases. Trimming removed 2 bases from V and 5 bases from J; junction bases left unmatched: 5. The CDR3 covers 15 residues. Germline V gene data show CDR1 as SGHTA and CDR2 as FQGNSA. The CDR3 loop reads CASSLSGGENEKLFF. DNA of the CDR3: TGTGCCAGCAGCTTATCAGGGGGTGAGAATGAAAAACTGTTTTTT.

CDR3 sequence reads: CASSEFAGGKGTGELFF. Here the CDR3 DNA reads TGCGCCAGCAGTGAGTTCGCGGGAGGGAAGGGAACCGGGGAGCTGTTTTTT. The chain employs TRBV10-1 and TRBJ2-2, with TRBD2 matching 9 bases. V was clipped by 1 base and J by 5 bases; unmatched bases: 8. The CDR3 is made up of 17 amino acids. Germline lookup yields CDR1 WNHNN and CDR2 SYGVQD (reference sequence).

The CDR3 DNA reads TGTGCCAGCAGCGCATCCTCGGTCGGGGCAGGAGGCTACACCTTC. Amino acid sequence: CASSASSVGAGGYTF. The chain employs TRBV9 and TRBJ1-2, with D maybe TRBD1 (5 bases). Trimming cost V 3 bases and J 8 bases, with 20 bases left between them. Germline CDR1 SGDLS, CDR2 YYNGEE. This CDR3 has 15 amino acids.

This clone was seen only once. The J gene is TRBJ2-6, the V gene TRBV9; a weak D match, TRBD2 (6 bases). V gave up 2 bases and J gave up 4 bases, with 10 bases separating them. The germline V gene encodes CDR1 SGDLS and CDR2 YYNGEE. This CDR3 spans 15 amino acids. The CDR3 bases are TGTGCCAGCAGCGTGGGCGGGGCAGGGGCCAACGTCCTGACTTTC. This sequence encodes CASSVGGAGANVLTF. Looking up the rest from reference TRBV9 and TRBJ2-6 gives the full variable domain: DSGVTQTPKHLITATGQRVTLRCSPRSGDLSVYWYQQSLDQGLQFLIQYYNGEERAKGNILERFSAQQFPDLHSELNLSSLELGDSALYFCASSVGGAGANVLTFGAGSRLTVL.